What follows describes a single T cell receptor beta chain. Its antigen is unknown. No quality values exist for individual bases; no much larger clone is one base distant. Ficoll-Paque density gradient centrifugation was used to isolate PBMCs. These data originate in a study of T-cell memory formation after mild COVID-19 (dated by TCRdb to about 2021). Study-level background: TCR sequence clusters from the two donors were largely donor specific. In a couple of donors, T-cell clones that expanded and contracted after mild COVID-19 were followed by sequencing TCRalpha and TCRbeta repertoires longitudinally. Two young, previously healthy adult volunteers made up the cohort, one male and one female. Summary of the overall study and its limitations: Some responding clones were found in pre-infection memory, which suggests that pre-existing cross-reactive memory T cells took part in the SARS-CoV-2 response. The second-wave clones that peaked on day 37 were not confirmed to be SARS-CoV-2 specific. From day 15 to 85, contracting clones showed balanced CD4/CD8 phenotypes, whereas a second wave of clones that expanded from day 15 to 37 leaned towards CD4+. Only two mild cases were covered by the study, and larger cohorts that include severe cases with pre-infection samples were considered necessary. Contracting CD4+ clones turned up mainly in the CM and EM memory subsets, whereas EMRA was where CD8+ clones were enriched.

The sequencer was an Illumina NovaSeq 6000. TCRalpha and TCRbeta cDNA libraries were built by 5'RACE with constant-segment primers, adding sample barcodes and unique molecular identifiers. RNA was extracted from every sample with Trizol reagent. Libraries were amplified in two PCR steps, with a second sample barcode and Illumina TruSeq adapters added in the second step. Sequencing of libraries was performed on an Illumina NovaSeq with 2 x 150 bp paired-end reads. The authors processed their data as follows. The reads were demultiplexed and collapsed into UMI-guided consensus sequences using migec v1.2.7. Using mixcr v2.1.11, UMI consensuses were aligned to TRA and TRB V and J templates and then assembled into clonotypes. Clonotypes were classified as expanded or contracted when called significant by both edgeR and NoisET, with noise models trained on biological replicates. edgeR calls used a false discovery rate-adjusted p below 0.01 and a log2 fold-change threshold of 1. As an exploratory analysis of dynamics, max-normalized trajectories of the 1000 most abundant clonotypes were examined by PCA with hierarchical clustering. Separately sequenced CD4+ and CD8+ repertoires were used to assign the CD4 or CD8 phenotype of responding clones. TCRdb took the public reads, trimmed them with fastp at Q25, ran MiXCR for clone calling and kept in-frame beta chains. Identical CDR3 protein sequences are pooled into one entry, listed with their most common genes and DNA. These V and J calls rely on TCRdb rather than the paper's analysis. In all, the sample holds around 140,000 distinct CDR3 sequences, and 25% of those were seen once. The ten largest clones represent roughly 25% of the sample.

The CDR3 runs 16 residues from the cysteine to the phenylalanine. Just CDR3 DNA is preserved here, 48 bases in frame from base 1. Unmatched junction bases come to 7, with V trimmed by 6 bases and J by 2 bases. The sequenced sample consisted of PBMCs or a T cell subset sorted from them (not recorded which). This TCR was sampled from an adult woman who had mild COVID-19 (a few samples of this study predate the infection). The sample titles of this study are shuffled in the database, so cell type and time point are left out; the donor was told from shared clones. Rearrangement joined TRBV12-3 or TRBV12-4 to TRBJ2-2; 9 nucleotides in the junction match TRBD2. The DNA is TGTGCCAGCAGCTCGCCTAGCGGGGTTAACACCGGGGAGCTGTTTTTT. It translates as CASSSPSGVNTGELFF.